The rows below give T cell receptor beta chains drawn from one sample of a study of blood T cell repertoires in COVID-19. Some clones are missing from TCRdb's copy, which holds only in-frame ones; the method was immunoSEQ multiplex PCR. The repertoire holds around 340,000 clones, with more than 70% as singletons. Sample: PBMCs or T cells enriched from blood (not recorded which). Receptors originate from a woman aged 30 to 39 who had been exposed to COVID-19. CDR3s include the opening cysteine and the closing phenylalanine or tryptophan.

TRBV28,CASSLSPGRGTEAFF
TRBV7-3,CASSDGTRYTDTQYF
TRBV10-3,CAISETPSTDTQYF
TRBV7-9,CASILRGASGTDTQYF
TRBV6-5,CASSYGGTGGDAQYF
TRBV7-3,CASSRVGTGRQETQYF
TRBV6-1,CASSEAHWNRASSGYEQYF
TRBV10-3,CAISELSNQPQHF
TRBV4-2,CASSQDQAAGVRVETQYF
TRBV28,CASSGGTSGNYEQYF
TRBV28,CASSLGYGILPLHF
TRBV18,CASSERQVVNTEAFF
TRBV4-2,CASSLSGLAGQFF
TRBV19,CASSIVGRYTGYTF
TRBV11-3,CASSLGGGFWTDTQYF
TRBV2,CASSEVREGYTF
TRBV7-2,CASSLYASAPVEQYF
TRBV4-2,CASSLKRQGSGEQYF
TRBV7-7,CASSRGYGDNEQFF
TRBV3-1/TRBV3-2,CASSRSQGLDGYTF
TRBV9,CASSYTGLAGDEQFF
TRBV5-6,CASSLMSGGVETQYF
TRBV19,CASSMGRNYGYTF
TRBV7-9,CASSSKDREWETQYF
TRBV28,CASSIPQGTYNEQFF
TRBV3-1/TRBV3-2,CASGGGGRAVKTQYF
TRBV10-2,CASSLRGNTGELFF
TRBV7-3,CASSSDIKAFF
TRBV27,CASTPSGRAHEQFF
TRBV23-1,CVGTTRNYEQYF
TRBV29-1,CSVLSSYEQYF
TRBV2,CASSWEGPSSGNTIYF
TRBV6-5,CASSSNRARNTEAFF
TRBV7-6,CASSLPGQPGLAVEQFF
TRBV5-1,CASSLFSLPNTGELFF
TRBV10-3,CAISESGTLTEQFF
TRBV19,CASSISHGSYEQYF
TRBV18,CASSPGTDGYGYTF
TRBV28,CASTLGTGSFVSENTEAFF
TRBV18,CASSRDQRGYEQYF